These T cell receptor beta chains were read from a single sample in a study of response to subunit inactivated influenza vaccine. TCRdb fed the RT-PCR reads into MiXCR, producing one record per CDR3 protein. The sample has about 650,000 distinct CDR3 sequences; 15% to 19% are singletons. The material sequenced was PBMCs from blood, taken 11 to 12 days after vaccination. These receptors were collected from a man over 45 who received an inactivated influenza vaccine. Both conserved end residues are trimmed from each CDR3. D genes are given only for firm matches.

d_call | j_call | v_call | cdr3_aa
. | TRBJ2-5 | TRBV20-1 | SARRENWETQY
TRBD2 | TRBJ2-5 | TRBV4-2 | ASSQEEAGEETQY
. | TRBJ2-1 | TRBV5-4 | ASSSASRGRYNEQF
. | TRBJ2-5 | TRBV5-1 | ASSLGEEETQY
. | TRBJ1-5 | TRBV12-3/TRBV12-4 | ASSKIGEPQH
TRBD2 | TRBJ2-2 | TRBV20-1 | SARASGNTGELF
TRBD2 | TRBJ2-5 | TRBV7-9 | ASSLTSGRAGETQY
. | TRBJ2-2 | TRBV7-8 | ASSLLRGEHGELF
. | TRBJ1-3 | TRBV12-3/TRBV12-4 | ASSLRGVAGNTIY
. | TRBJ2-5 | TRBV7-9 | ASSFIYSETQY
TRBD1 | TRBJ2-7 | TRBV12-3/TRBV12-4 | ASSPRQGLYEQY
TRBD2 | TRBJ2-3 | TRBV27 | ASSPTKAGGGDTQY
. | TRBJ2-1 | TRBV6-2/TRBV6-3 | ASSNPYNEQF
. | TRBJ2-7 | TRBV7-2 | ASSSFADSYEQY
. | TRBJ2-7 | TRBV12-3/TRBV12-4 | ASIVLPLNYHEQY
. | TRBJ2-1 | TRBV3-1 | ASSQPTSEQF
. | TRBJ2-4 | TRBV15 | ATSRQETDIQY
TRBD2 | TRBJ2-3 | TRBV29-1 | SALLAGGADTQY
. | TRBJ2-7 | TRBV20-1 | SARAPGLHSSYEQY
. | TRBJ2-7 | TRBV20-1 | SARGGSKVGYEQY
TRBD1 | TRBJ2-7 | TRBV29-1 | SVGGQAPSEQY
TRBD1 | TRBJ2-7 | TRBV20-1 | SAKTGGRNEQY
. | TRBJ2-1 | TRBV12-3/TRBV12-4 | ASRGGYNEQF
TRBD1 | TRBJ2-1 | TRBV11-1 | ASSLIWGTRTGDHNEQF
. | TRBJ2-1 | TRBV5-1 | ASSPIMGGEQF
. | TRBJ2-7 | TRBV6-2/TRBV6-3 | ASSWAIEQY
TRBD1 | TRBJ1-4 | TRBV3-1 | ASSLDRVDEKLF
TRBD2 | TRBJ2-1 | TRBV5-1 | ASSLASGGLYEQF
. | TRBJ2-7 | TRBV6-5 | ASRATGSEQY
. | TRBJ2-7 | TRBV12-3/TRBV12-4 | ASSPRLGYYEQY
TRBD2 | TRBJ2-1 | TRBV20-1 | SAPGLAGGREQF
. | TRBJ2-4 | TRBV30 | AWSRAGIMLAKNIQY
. | TRBJ1-2 | TRBV5-6 | ASSLDPLVYGYT
. | TRBJ1-5 | TRBV6-2/TRBV6-3 | ASSYSGTSRQPQH
. | TRBJ2-6 | TRBV29-1 | SVESGSEFGANVLT
. | TRBJ2-1 | TRBV11-2 | ASTIRTASYNEQF
TRBD2 | TRBJ2-1 | TRBV20-1 | SAGEGLAGSYNEQF
. | TRBJ2-5 | TRBV11-1 | ASSLVSAQETQY
TRBD1 | TRBJ2-1 | TRBV24-1 | ATSDFTGTGDNEQF
TRBD1 | TRBJ2-7 | TRBV7-2 | ASSWFGTGGNEQY
TRBD2 | TRBJ2-7 | TRBV7-2 | ASRKTSGGEQY
. | TRBJ2-1 | TRBV11-2 | ASSLGGLFGNEQF
TRBD2 | TRBJ2-1 | TRBV27 | ASSVWAGTSSYNEQF